These 16 T cell receptor beta chains were all obtained from the same sample, sequenced in a study of blood T cell repertoires in COVID-19. The protocol was immunoSEQ multiplex PCR, while the TCRdb copy is restricted to in-frame clones and leaves out a portion. The table has fewer than 300,000 clones, roughly 85% seen once; the top ten hold roughly 5%. The sequencing sample was made of peripheral blood. These receptors originate from a man in his forties or fifties with active or convalescent COVID-19.

The CDR3 bases are TGTGCCAGCAGCTTGGTAGACTGGAGAAGAAGCACAGATACGCAGTATTTT. Translated, it gives CASSLVDWRRSTDTQYF. The rearrangement uses TRBV5-5 and TRBJ2-3; D gene ambiguous. V was pared by 0 bases and J by 0 bases, with 14 bases between. CDR1 and CDR2 (germline): SGHKS, YYEKEE (reference sequence). The CDR3 is made up of 17 amino acids.

The chain is built from TRBV2 and TRBJ1-1; D is perhaps TRBD1 (6 bases). Trimming pared 8 bases from V and 1 base from J, leaving 17 bases between. This CDR3 has 15 residues. Germline lookup yields CDR1 SNHLY and CDR2 FYNNEI. In nucleotides, the CDR3 is TGTGCCAGCGGCACCGACAGGTTGTGGAACACTGAAGCTTTCTTT. Its protein product is CASGTDRLWNTEAFF.

Points on this clone: One end of the junction varies from germline; a read error may be responsible. The chain uses TRBV7-2 and TRBJ2-2; weak D call: TRBD2 (7 bases). This CDR3 comprises 13 residues. Per germline, CDR1 SGHTA and CDR2 FQGNSA. The CDR3 loop reads CASNRGGTGELFF. The DNA of the CDR3 is TGTGCAAGCAATAGGGGGGGCACCGGGGAGCTGTTTTTT. The entire variable domain, with the rest obtained from reference TRBV7-2 and TRBJ2-2, is as follows: GAGVSQSPSNKVTEKGKDVELRCDPISGHTALYWYRQSLGQGLEFLIYFQGNSAPDKSGLPSDRFSAERTGGSVSTLTIQRTQQEDSAVYLCASNRGGTGELFFGEGSRLTVL.

This clone was found once. The rearrangement joins TRBV12-3 or TRBV12-4 to TRBJ2-1; TRBD1 is a possible D gene (5 bases). The CDR3 is 13 residues long. Trimming took 1 base from V and 8 from J, leaving 9 bases between them. In nucleotides, the CDR3 is TGTGCCAGCAGTTTAGTAGGGGTGGATGAGCAGTTCTTC. Translation: CASSLVGVDEQFF.

DNA of the CDR3: TGTGCCACCAGTGCAGGGGGTGTCGATGAGCAGTACTTC. Translation: CATSAGGVDEQYF. The V call is TRBV24-1, the J call TRBJ2-7, with 7 bases that match TRBD1. The CDR3 spans 13 residues. Trimming removed 5 bases from V and 7 bases from J; junction bases left unmatched: 7. Germline CDR1 reads KGHDR; CDR2 reads SFDVKD.

V is TRBV3-1 (or the pseudogene TRBV3-2) and J is TRBJ2-1; D gene unclear. Trimming shortened V by 1 base and J by 6 bases, and 4 bases separated the two germline ends. This CDR3 contains 12 residues. The germline CDR1 and CDR2 sequences are LGHDT and YNNKEL (reference sequence). The CDR3 DNA is TGTGCCAGCAGCCAAGGCGGCAATGAGCAGTTCTTC. Amino acids: CASSQGGNEQFF.

The genes are TRBV6-2 or TRBV6-3 and TRBJ1-5; TRBD1 matches 10 bases. This CDR3 contains 21 residues. V shed 2 bases, J shed 3 bases, and the junction held 19 bases outside the gene matches. Germline V CDR1 and CDR2: MNHEY, SVGEGT. DNA for the CDR3: TGTGCCAGCAGTTACGAACCGGGACAGGGGACCTCAAGGGGGACCAATCAGCCCCAGCATTTT. Protein product: CASSYEPGQGTSRGTNQPQHF.

This chain joins TRBV27 and TRBJ1-1; TRBD1 agrees at 10 bases. Germline V gene lookup returns CDR1 MNHEY and CDR2 SMNVEV (reference sequence). There are 15 residues in the CDR3. Trimming removed 3 bases from V and 7 bases from J; junction bases left unmatched: 8. CDR3 in amino acids: CASSFDRGRVDEAFF. CDR3 nucleotide sequence: TGTGCCAGCAGTTTCGACAGGGGGCGGGTGGATGAAGCTTTCTTT.

The chain employs TRBV30 and TRBJ1-5; 12 positions match TRBD1. The CDR3 extends over 14 amino acids. Germline CDR1 is GTSNPN and CDR2 is SVGIG (reference sequence). The V and J ends lost 2 bases and 7 bases, in that order; junction bases with no gene match: 3. The CDR3 nucleotides are TGTGCCTGGAGTCCGGGACAGGGGGCCCAGCCCCAGCATTTT. Its protein product is CAWSPGQGAQPQHF.

Concerning this clone: This sample also contains other DNA sequences that code for the same CDR3. The CDR3 nucleotides are TGTGCCAGCAGCCTGACAGGGGACACTGAAGCTTTCTTT. Protein sequence: CASSLTGDTEAFF. The chain employs TRBV7-9 and TRBJ1-1, with 8 bases aligning to TRBD1. This CDR3 region has 13 residues. Germline V CDR1 and CDR2: SEHNR, FQNEAQ (reference sequence). The trim removed 5 bases at V and 3 bases at J, leaving 2 bases unmatched.

The gene calls are TRBV6-5 and TRBJ1-1; D is possibly TRBD1 (5 bases). The CDR3 is 14 residues long. Looked up from germline, CDR1 is MNHEY and CDR2 is SVGAGI. V was trimmed by 8 bases and J by 4 bases, leaving 17 bases between them. The CDR3 sequence is CASAKLLGGTEAFF. CDR3 nucleotides: TGTGCCAGCGCAAAGTTGTTGGGGGGCACTGAAGCTTTCTTT.

This chain connects TRBV19 to TRBJ2-2, with TRBD1 as a possible D gene (5 bases). V was cut by 2 bases and J by 1 base, with 8 bases left in between. The CDR3 has 15 residues. Germline V gene data show CDR1 as LNHDA and CDR2 as SQIVND (reference sequence). The CDR3 bases are TGTGCCAGTAGTATAAGGACAAAGAACACCGGGGAGCTGTTTTTT. This encodes CASSIRTKNTGELFF.

The rearrangement uses TRBV5-1 and TRBJ2-7, with 9 nucleotides matching TRBD2. The CDR3 has 16 amino acids. Trimming cost V 3 bases and J 0 bases; bases outside gene matches: 7. Per the germline V gene, CDR1 is SGHRS and CDR2 is YFSETQ. CDR3 protein: CASSSGLARSSYEQYF. The CDR3 coding sequence is TGCGCCAGCAGCTCAGGACTAGCGCGGAGCTCCTACGAGCAGTACTTC.

The V call is TRBV7-8, the J call TRBJ2-1, with 8 positions matching TRBD2. CDR3 length equals 18 residues. After removal of 5 bases from V and 5 bases from J, the junction contained 17 bases not matched to a gene. The germline CDR1 and CDR2 sequences are SGHVS and FQNEAQ. The CDR3 protein is CASSPTRALAEIDNEQFF. DNA for the CDR3: TGTGCCAGCAGCCCAACCCGGGCACTAGCGGAAATAGACAATGAGCAGTTCTTC. The entire variable domain, with the rest obtained from reference TRBV7-8 and TRBJ2-1, is as follows: GAGVSQSPRYKVAKRGQDVALRCDPISGHVSLFWYQQALGQGPEFLTYFQNEAQLDKSGLPSDRFFAERPEGSVSTLKIQRTQQEDSAVYLCASSPTRALAEIDNEQFFGPGTRLTVL.

The chain recombines TRBV12-5 with TRBJ1-1; D is possibly TRBD1 (6 bases). This CDR3 region has 14 residues. In germline, CDR1 is LGHNT, CDR2 FRNRAP. The ends were cut back, 5 bases at V and 0 bases at J, with 10 bases in the middle. The CDR3: CASGRDTMNTEAFF. As DNA, the CDR3 is TGTGCTAGTGGTCGGGACACTATGAACACTGAAGCTTTCTTT.

Notes on this clone: Only one base separates this from a far larger clonotype, so it likely reflects a read error. This chain joins TRBV11-2 and TRBJ2-7; TRBD1 aligns across 9 bases. CDR3 length: 14 amino acids. J gave up 2 bases and V 5 bases, and 4 bases lay outside the gene matches. The germline V gene has CDR1 SGHAT and CDR2 FQNNGV. The CDR3 sequence is CASSPGTGTYEQYF. The CDR3 bases are TGTGCCAGCAGCCCCGGGACAGGGACCTACGAGCAGTACTTC.